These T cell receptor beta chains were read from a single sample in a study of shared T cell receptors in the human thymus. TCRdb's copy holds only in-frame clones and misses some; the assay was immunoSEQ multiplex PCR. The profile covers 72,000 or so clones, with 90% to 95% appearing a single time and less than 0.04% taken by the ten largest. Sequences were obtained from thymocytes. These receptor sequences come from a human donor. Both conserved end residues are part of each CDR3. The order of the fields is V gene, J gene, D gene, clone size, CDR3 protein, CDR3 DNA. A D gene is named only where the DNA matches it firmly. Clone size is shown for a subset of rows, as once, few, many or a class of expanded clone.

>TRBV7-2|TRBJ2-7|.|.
CASSLAVLVPRVYEQYF
TGTGCCAGCAGCTTAGCGGTTCTAGTCCCACGCGTCTACGAGCAGTACTTC
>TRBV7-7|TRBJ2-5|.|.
CASSLEAQETQYF
TGTGCCAGCAGCTTAGAGGCCCAAGAGACCCAGTACTTC
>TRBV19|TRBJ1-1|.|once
CASFDHRKRNEAFF
TGTGCCAGTTTCGATCATCGTAAGCGGAATGAAGCTTTCTTT
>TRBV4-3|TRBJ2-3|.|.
CAFRVRDTDTQYF
TGCGCCTTTAGGGTGAGAGACACAGATACGCAGTATTTT
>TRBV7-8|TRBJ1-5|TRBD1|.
CASSPDKPGGSCNQPQHF
TGTGCCAGCAGCCCGGATAAACCAGGGGGCTCTTGCAATCAGCCCCAGCATTTT
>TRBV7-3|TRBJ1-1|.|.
CASSLLGGNEAFF
TGTGCCAGCAGCTTATTGGGGGGGAATGAAGCTTTCTTT
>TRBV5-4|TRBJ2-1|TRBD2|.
CASSQIALAGALSYNEQFF
TGTGCCAGCAGCCAAATAGCGCTAGCGGGGGCCCTCTCCTACAATGAGCAGTTCTTC
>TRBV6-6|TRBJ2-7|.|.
CASSPRISYEQYF
TGTGCCAGCAGTCCCAGGATTTCCTACGAGCAGTACTTC
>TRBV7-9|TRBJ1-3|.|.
CASRGSFWGTGNTIYF
TGTGCCAGCAGGGGGTCCTTTTGGGGAACTGGAAACACCATATATTTT
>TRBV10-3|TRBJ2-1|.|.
CAIRDWPLNEQFF
TGTGCCATTCGAGACTGGCCGCTCAATGAGCAGTTCTTC
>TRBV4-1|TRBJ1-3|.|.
CASSQDWAGAAIILSGNTIYF
TGCGCCAGCAGCCAAGATTGGGCAGGGGCCGCAATTATTCTCTCTGGAAACACCATATATTTT
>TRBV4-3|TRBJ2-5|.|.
CASSRGGRETQYF
TGCGCCAGCTCCCGAGGGGGTCGGGAGACCCAGTACTTC
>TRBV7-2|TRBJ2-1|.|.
CASSSFMAPDLNEQFF
TGTGCCAGCAGCTCCTTCATGGCCCCAGACCTCAATGAGCAGTTCTTC
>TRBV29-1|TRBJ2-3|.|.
CSARQASSTDTQYF
TGCAGCGCTAGACAGGCCTCTAGCACAGATACGCAGTATTTT
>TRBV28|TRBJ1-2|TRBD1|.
CASSLCKGAGYGYTF
TGTGCCAGCAGTTTATGCAAGGGGGCAGGTTATGGCTACACCTTC
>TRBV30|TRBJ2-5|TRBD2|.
CAWSRGLAGMTQYF
TGTGCCTGGAGTAGGGGACTAGCGGGTATGACCCAGTACTTC
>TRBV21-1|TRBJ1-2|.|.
CASSIWSQGTQGVYGYTF
TGTGCCAGCAGCATTTGGTCACAGGGGACCCAAGGGGTTTATGGCTACACCTTC
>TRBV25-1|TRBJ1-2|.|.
CASSHSRGPAGYTF
TGTGCCAGCAGCCATTCACGGGGGCCGGCGGGCTACACCTTC
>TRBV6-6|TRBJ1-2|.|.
CASVGALDYGYTF
TGTGCCAGCGTGGGGGCGCTGGACTATGGCTACACCTTC
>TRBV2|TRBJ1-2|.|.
CASSEAGETRNGYTF
TGTGCCAGCAGTGAAGCGGGAGAAACAAGGAATGGCTACACCTTC
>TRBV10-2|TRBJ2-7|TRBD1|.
CASSEQGRSYEQYF
TGCGCCAGCAGTGAACAGGGGCGCTCCTACGAGCAGTACTTC
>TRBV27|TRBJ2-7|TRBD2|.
CASSLALASGGYEQYF
TGTGCCAGCAGTTTAGCATTGGCTAGCGGGGGGTACGAGCAGTACTTC
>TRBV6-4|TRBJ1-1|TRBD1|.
CASSPGTGSNTEAFF
TGTGCCAGCAGCCCCGGGACAGGCTCGAACACTGAAGCTTTCTTT
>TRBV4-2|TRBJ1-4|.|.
CASSPERGSINEKLFF
TGTGCCAGCAGCCCAGAAAGGGGCAGCATTAATGAAAAACTGTTTTTT
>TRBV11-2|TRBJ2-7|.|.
CASLGWGEQYF
TGTGCCAGCCTGGGTTGGGGGGAGCAGTACTTC